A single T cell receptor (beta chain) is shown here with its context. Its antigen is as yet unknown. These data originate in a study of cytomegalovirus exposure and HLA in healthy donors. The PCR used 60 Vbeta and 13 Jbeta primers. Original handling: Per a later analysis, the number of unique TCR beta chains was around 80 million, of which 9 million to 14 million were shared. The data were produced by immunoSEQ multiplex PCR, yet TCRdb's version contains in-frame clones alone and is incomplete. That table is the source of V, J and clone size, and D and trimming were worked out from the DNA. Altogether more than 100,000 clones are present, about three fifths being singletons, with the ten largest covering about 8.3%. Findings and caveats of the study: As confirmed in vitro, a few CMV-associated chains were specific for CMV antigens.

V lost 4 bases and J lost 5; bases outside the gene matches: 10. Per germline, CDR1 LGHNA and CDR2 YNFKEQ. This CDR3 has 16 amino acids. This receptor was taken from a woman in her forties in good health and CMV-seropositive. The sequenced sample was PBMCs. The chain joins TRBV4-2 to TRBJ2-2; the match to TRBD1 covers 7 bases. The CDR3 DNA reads TGTGCCAGCAGCCTAGGGGTTAGGGGGCGGACCGGGGAGCTGTTTTTT. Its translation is CASSLGVRGRTGELFF.